The rows below give T cell receptor beta chains drawn from one sample of a study of blood T cell repertoires in COVID-19. Here immunoSEQ multiplex PCR was the method, and the copy in TCRdb shows in-frame clones only, minus some. Of fewer than 150,000 clones in the sample, approximately 80% are singletons; the top ten hold 8.8%. Material for sequencing was peripheral blood. The receptors were gathered from a woman of 80 years or more in a cohort sampled during active or convalescent COVID-19. Both conserved end residues are part of each CDR3. The D gene is left open where the match is weak. Part of the rows lack a size; the others show once, few, many or a class for expanded clones.

V: TRBV6-5; size: NA; J: TRBJ1-2; D: NA; DNA: TGTGCCAGCAGGGTCCAGGAGGGGCTGGGCTACACCTTC; CDR3: CASRVQEGLGYTF
V: TRBV11-3; size: NA; J: TRBJ2-1; D: NA; DNA: TGTGCCAGCAGCTTATCTTCCCCCCCCTACAATGAGCAGTTCTTC; CDR3: CASSLSSPPYNEQFF
V: TRBV3-1/TRBV3-2; size: NA; J: TRBJ2-5; D: TRBD1; DNA: TGTGCCAGCAGCCGGACAGGGCCGGAGGAGACCCAGTACTTC; CDR3: CASSRTGPEETQYF
V: TRBV5-4; size: few; J: TRBJ2-5; D: TRBD1; DNA: TGTGCCAGCAGCTTGAAAGGGGGCTCGGAGACCCAGTACTTC; CDR3: CASSLKGGSETQYF
V: TRBV30; size: few; J: TRBJ2-5; D: NA; DNA: TGTGCCTGGAGTCCTGGAGGAGAGACCCAGTACTTC; CDR3: CAWSPGGETQYF
V: TRBV7-3; size: NA; J: TRBJ1-6; D: TRBD1; DNA: TGTGCCAGCAGCCCGACAGGGGGCAATTCACCCCTCCACTTT; CDR3: CASSPTGGNSPLHF
V: TRBV4-1; size: NA; J: TRBJ2-1; D: TRBD1; DNA: TGCGCCAGCAGCCGCGGACAGGGGGGATACAATGAGCAGTTCTTC; CDR3: CASSRGQGGYNEQFF
V: TRBV11-2; size: NA; J: TRBJ2-3; D: TRBD1; DNA: TGTGCCAGCAGCCTCGACAGGGGGCTGGATACGCAGTATTTT; CDR3: CASSLDRGLDTQYF
V: TRBV5-5; size: NA; J: TRBJ1-6; D: TRBD1; DNA: TGTGCCAGCAGCTTGGCCTTACGAGGAACAGGGGATAATTCACCCCTCCACTTT; CDR3: CASSLALRGTGDNSPLHF
V: TRBV5-1; size: NA; J: TRBJ2-3; D: NA; DNA: TGCGCCAGCAGCTTGGTTACGGGCACAGATACGCAGTATTTT; CDR3: CASSLVTGTDTQYF
V: TRBV5-4; size: NA; J: TRBJ1-2; D: TRBD1; DNA: TGTGCCAGCAGATGGGGACAGGGGAACTATGGCTACACCTTC; CDR3: CASRWGQGNYGYTF
V: TRBV2; size: NA; J: TRBJ1-2; D: NA; DNA: TGTGCCAGCAGTGAAATCCGACTAACAGACTATGGCTACACCTTC; CDR3: CASSEIRLTDYGYTF
V: TRBV18; size: NA; J: TRBJ2-4; D: TRBD2; DNA: TGTGCCAGCTCACCGGCTAGCGGGGTCGTGGACATTCAGTACTTC; CDR3: CASSPASGVVDIQYF
V: TRBV5-1; size: NA; J: TRBJ2-3; D: TRBD2; DNA: TGCGCCAGCAGTCCAGCGGGGGCCACAGATACGCAGTATTTT; CDR3: CASSPAGATDTQYF
V: TRBV28; size: NA; J: TRBJ2-1; D: TRBD2; DNA: TGTGCCAGCAGAGCGGGGGGGTACAATGAGCAGTTCTTC; CDR3: CASRAGGYNEQFF
V: TRBV7-2; size: NA; J: TRBJ1-3; D: NA; DNA: TGTGCCAGCAGCTTAGTCCAGGGAAACACCATATATTTT; CDR3: CASSLVQGNTIYF
V: TRBV7-9; size: NA; J: TRBJ2-5; D: NA; DNA: TGTGCCAGCAGCCGGAGTGGGTTCGGGGAGACCCAGTACTTC; CDR3: CASSRSGFGETQYF
V: TRBV5-6; size: NA; J: TRBJ2-3; D: TRBD2; DNA: TGTGCCAGCAGCTTGGGGGCGGGACTAAGCACAGATACGCAGTATTTT; CDR3: CASSLGAGLSTDTQYF
V: TRBV30; size: NA; J: TRBJ2-4; D: TRBD2; DNA: TGTGCCTGGAGTGTGGTGGGTAGCGGGGGGGCCGAAAACATTCAGTACTTC; CDR3: CAWSVVGSGGAENIQYF
V: TRBV2; size: once; J: TRBJ2-1; D: TRBD2; DNA: TGTGCCAGCATAGCGGGAACCTACAATGAGCAGTTCTTC; CDR3: CASIAGTYNEQFF
V: TRBV6-2/TRBV6-3; size: NA; J: TRBJ1-6; D: NA; DNA: TGTGCCAGCAGTTACGGACAGAATTCACCCCTCCACTTT; CDR3: CASSYGQNSPLHF
V: TRBV5-1; size: NA; J: TRBJ1-5; D: NA; DNA: TGCGCCAGCAGCTTGGTGCCGGGGATAAATCAGCCCCAGCATTTT; CDR3: CASSLVPGINQPQHF
V: TRBV4-2; size: NA; J: TRBJ2-5; D: TRBD2; DNA: TGTGCCAGCAGCCAGGAACCGGGACTAGTAGCCCAAGAGACCCAGTACTTC; CDR3: CASSQEPGLVAQETQYF
V: TRBV19; size: NA; J: TRBJ1-1; D: TRBD1; DNA: TGTGCCAGTAGTAGTACAGGGGGAATGAACACTGAAGCTTTCTTT; CDR3: CASSSTGGMNTEAFF
V: TRBV2; size: NA; J: TRBJ2-2; D: NA; DNA: TGTGCCAGCAGAGCACAGGGCCTCGACCGAACCGGGGAGCTGTTTTTT; CDR3: CASRAQGLDRTGELFF
V: TRBV19; size: NA; J: TRBJ2-3; D: NA; DNA: TGTGCCAGTAGTCAACATCCAGATACGCAGTATTTT; CDR3: CASSQHPDTQYF
V: TRBV19; size: NA; J: TRBJ2-2; D: TRBD1; DNA: TGTGCCAGTAGTTTACAGGGGGGCGGGGAGCTGTTTTTT; CDR3: CASSLQGGGELFF
V: TRBV6-2/TRBV6-3; size: NA; J: TRBJ1-1; D: NA; DNA: TGTGCCAGCAGTTTGGGAGCAGGGGTGGCGAACACTGAAGCTTTCTTT; CDR3: CASSLGAGVANTEAFF
V: TRBV4-1; size: many; J: TRBJ2-3; D: TRBD1; DNA: TGCGCCAGCAGCACCCAGCACAGGGGTGGCGGAGATACGCAGTATTTT; CDR3: CASSTQHRGGGDTQYF